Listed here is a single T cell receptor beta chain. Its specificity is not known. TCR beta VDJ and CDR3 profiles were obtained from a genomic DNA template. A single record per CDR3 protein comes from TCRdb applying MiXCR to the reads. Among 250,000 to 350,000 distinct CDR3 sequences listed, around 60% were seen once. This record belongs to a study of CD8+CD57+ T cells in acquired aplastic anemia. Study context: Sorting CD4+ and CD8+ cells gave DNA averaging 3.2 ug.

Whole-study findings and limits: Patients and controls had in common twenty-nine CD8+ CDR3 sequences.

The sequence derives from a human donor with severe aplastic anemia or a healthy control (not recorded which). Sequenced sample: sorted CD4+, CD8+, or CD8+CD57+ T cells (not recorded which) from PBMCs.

The CDR3 loop reads CASSIGLAEITDTQYF. The CDR3 coding sequence is TGTGCCAGTAGTATAGGACTAGCGGAGATCACAGATACGCAGTATTTT. This rearrangement joins TRBV19 to TRBJ2-3, with TRBD2 identical over 9 bases. Per germline, CDR1 LNHDA and CDR2 SQIVND (reference sequence). The CDR3 extends over 16 amino acids. With V trimmed by 1 base and J by 2 bases, 4 bases remained unmatched.